The 20 T cell receptor beta chains presented below share a single source sample, sequenced in a study of OX40 agonist ivuxolimab in advanced cancers. The assay was immunoSEQ multiplex PCR, and TCRdb's table has in-frame clones only and misses some. The sample consists of 60,000 to 80,000 clones, approximately 83% of them appearing once. Sample: CD4+ or CD8+ T cells sorted from blood, taken in a trial of the OX40 agonist ivuxolimab. The receptors derive from an adult with an advanced solid tumor such as melanoma, head and neck, liver or kidney cancer.

The gene calls are TRBV19 and TRBJ1-2; D is ambiguous. The germline V and J ends were trimmed by 2 bases and 4 bases, with 11 bases remaining between them. The CDR3 totals 14 residues. Germline values: CDR1 LNHDA, CDR2 SQIVND (reference sequence). The CDR3 DNA reads as TGTGCCAGTAGTATATTAGGCAGAGCCTATGGCTACACCTTC. Translated, it gives CASSILGRAYGYTF.

The gene calls are TRBV29-1 and TRBJ2-2, with TRBD2 matching over 7 bases. V was pared by 6 bases and J by 0 bases, with 4 bases of the junction left unmatched. Germline V lookup: CDR1 SQVTM, CDR2 ANQGSEA. This CDR3 spans 14 amino acids. CDR3 region: CSVKGLSNTGELFF. CDR3 nucleotide sequence: TGCAGCGTAAAGGGACTATCGAACACCGGGGAGCTGTTTTTT.

This chain joins TRBV5-1 and TRBJ2-5, with 12 bases identical to TRBD1. The length of the CDR3 is 15 residues. After removal of 2 bases from V and 4 bases from J, the junction contained 3 bases not matched to a gene. In germline, CDR1 is SGHRS, CDR2 YFSETQ. The CDR3 is CASSLGTGGSETQYF. The CDR3 DNA reads as TGCGCCAGCAGCTTAGGGACAGGGGGCTCAGAGACCCAGTACTTC.

The chain combines TRBV2 with TRBJ1-5, with 9 bases aligning to TRBD1. CDR3 length: 15 amino acids. Looked up from germline, CDR1 is SNHLY and CDR2 is FYNNEI. V was pared by 7 bases and J by 6 bases, with 10 bases of the junction left unmatched. The CDR3 nucleotides read TGTGCCAGCACTAAGGGACAGGGTGTTGTTCAGCCCCAGCATTTT. Amino acid sequence: CASTKGQGVVQPQHF.

The V gene is TRBV6-1, the J gene TRBJ1-6; D is perhaps TRBD1 (5 bases). This CDR3 is 14 amino acids long. The germline V and J ends were trimmed by 0 bases and 11 bases, with 11 bases remaining between them. Germline loops: CDR1 MNHNS, CDR2 SASEGT. This CDR3 reads CASSEAQRGTPLHF. For the CDR3, the DNA is TGTGCCAGCAGTGAAGCGCAAAGGGGTACACCCCTCCACTTT.

The rearrangement joins TRBV5-4 to TRBJ1-4, with TRBD1 matching over 8 bases. Per the germline V gene, CDR1 is SGHNT and CDR2 is YYREEE (reference sequence). The junction had 1 base not matched to a gene; V was cut back by 3 bases and J by 0 bases. The CDR3 totals 15 residues. This CDR3 is CASSSTGATNEKLFF. DNA of the CDR3: TGTGCCAGCAGCTCGACAGGGGCAACTAATGAAAAACTGTTTTTT.

This chain joins TRBV2 and TRBJ2-5; 10 bases align to TRBD2. Trimming cost V 6 bases and J 6 bases; bases outside gene matches: 4. The CDR3 is made up of 13 amino acids. In germline, CDR1 is SNHLY, CDR2 FYNNEI. The CDR3 coding sequence is TGTGCCAGCAGAACTAGCGGGGACAAGACCCAGTACTTC. Its protein is CASRTSGDKTQYF.

The chain combines TRBV19 with TRBJ1-5; D not resolved. V was trimmed by 8 bases and J by 7 bases, leaving 15 bases between them. CDR1 is LNHDA and CDR2 is SQIVND in the germline V gene (reference sequence). The CDR3 loop spans 13 amino acids. CDR3 nucleotide sequence: TGTGCCAGTGGTACCCCAATGGGCCAGCCCCAGCATTTT. Its translation: CASGTPMGQPQHF.

The chain has TRBV27 and TRBJ1-5; TRBD1 is a possible D gene (6 bases). V lost 3 bases to trimming and J lost 4 bases, with 13 bases between them. The CDR3 is made up of 15 amino acids. CDR1 is MNHEY, CDR2 SMNVEV, per germline (reference sequence). CDR3 in amino acids: CASSLRTAANQPQHF. The CDR3 DNA is TGTGCCAGCAGTTTGAGGACAGCAGCGAATCAGCCCCAGCATTTT.

This chain uses TRBV27 with TRBJ1-6, with D unresolved. CDR3 length equals 18 residues. V was clipped by 3 bases and J by 6 bases, with 21 bases between them. The germline V gene has CDR1 MNHEY and CDR2 SMNVEV (reference sequence). The DNA of the CDR3 is TGTGCCAGCAGTTTCCACCCGGTAGGAGGCAGCTCTAATTCACCCCTCCACTTT. Amino acids: CASSFHPVGGSSNSPLHF.

This rearrangement joins TRBV5-1 to TRBJ2-6, with 9 nucleotides matching TRBD1. The junction had 5 bases not matched to a gene; V was cut back by 7 bases and J by 0 bases. There are 16 residues in the CDR3. The V gene's germline CDR1 is SGHRS and CDR2 YFSETQ. The CDR3 reads CASGGQGHSGANVLTF. CDR3 coding DNA: TGCGCCAGCGGGGGACAGGGTCACTCTGGGGCCAACGTCCTGACTTTC.

Turning to this clone: This sample also contains other DNA sequences that code for the same CDR3. The rearrangement links TRBV5-1 to TRBJ2-7; D not resolved. V was pared by 0 bases and J by 3 bases, with 4 bases between. CDR3 length equals 12 residues. Germline V gene data show CDR1 as SGHRS and CDR2 as YFSETQ. In nucleotides, the CDR3 is TGCGCCAGCAGCTTGGAGGGCTACGAGCAGTACTTC. Its protein is CASSLEGYEQYF.

V is TRBV4-2 and J is TRBJ1-3; D gene unclear. Germline CDR1 reads LGHNA; CDR2 reads YNFKEQ. The CDR3 totals 14 residues. V was pared by 0 bases and J by 7 bases, with 10 bases between. The CDR3 DNA sequence: TGTGCCAGCAGCCAAGACGTGTCTAAGAACACCATATATTTT. This encodes CASSQDVSKNTIYF.

V usage is TRBV9 and J usage is TRBJ2-7, with a weak D call TRBD2 (5 bases). V lost 0 bases, J lost 5 bases, and 15 bases lay in between. Germline CDR1 SGDLS, CDR2 YYNGEE. CDR3 length equals 15 residues. CDR3 sequence: CASSVVGSGRDEQYF. The CDR3 nucleotides read TGTGCCAGCAGCGTAGTCGGCAGCGGTCGGGACGAGCAGTACTTC.

The gene calls are TRBV6-1 and TRBJ2-7; 12 nucleotides match TRBD2. CDR1 MNHNS and CDR2 SASEGT come from the germline V gene. The V gene end was trimmed by 2 bases and the J gene end by 11 bases; junction bases not matched to a gene: 7. CDR3 length equals 14 residues. CDR3 region: CASSERKTSGGKYF. The DNA for the CDR3 is TGTGCCAGCAGTGAAAGGAAAACTAGCGGGGGGAAGTACTTC.

The chain recombines TRBV12-5 with TRBJ1-1, with 9 positions matching TRBD1. Germline V gives CDR1 LGHNT, CDR2 FRNRAP. V lost 4 bases and J lost 4; bases outside the gene matches: 4. CDR3 length: 14 amino acids. The CDR3 here is CASGSDRGSTEAFF. CDR3 DNA: TGTGCTAGTGGTTCCGACAGGGGGAGCACTGAAGCTTTCTTT.

Only one count was recorded for this clone. The chain couples TRBV7-8 to TRBJ2-5, with TRBD1 identical over 11 bases. The J call may be wrong; the DNA end is better matched by TRBJ2-7. Germline CDR1 is SGHVS and CDR2 is FQNEAQ. The CDR3 covers 15 residues. In nucleotides, the CDR3 is TGTGCCAGCAGCAAGGACAGGGGGCTTGGATACGAGCAGTACTTC. Translation gives CASSKDRGLGYEQYF.

The genes are TRBV4-3 and TRBJ2-2, with 9 bases fitting TRBD2. The CDR3 totals 18 residues. Germline V lookup: CDR1 LGHNA, CDR2 YSLEER. The V and J ends lost 4 bases and 3 bases, in that order; junction bases with no gene match: 12. Here the CDR3 DNA reads TGCGCCAGCAGCCCCTTCTGGCGGGGGGGCCGGGACACCGGGGAGCTGTTTTTT. Translating gives CASSPFWRGGRDTGELFF.

This chain uses TRBV5-1 with TRBJ2-3, with D unresolved. V was shortened by 0 bases and J by 1 base, with 12 bases between the two germline ends. CDR1 and CDR2 (germline): SGHRS, YFSETQ. The length of the CDR3 is 16 residues. For the CDR3, the DNA is TGCGCCAGCAGCTTGGCGGCTCAAAGCGGCACAGATACGCAGTATTTT. Its protein product is CASSLAAQSGTDTQYF.

The chain employs TRBV7-2 and TRBJ2-1, with 9 bases matching TRBD2. V was clipped by 0 bases and J by 4 bases; unmatched bases: 1. CDR3 size: 15 residues. Germline-derived CDR1 and CDR2 are SGHTA and FQGNSA. The CDR3: CASSLASGGYNEQFF. The CDR3 nucleotides read TGTGCCAGCAGCTTAGCTAGCGGGGGTTACAATGAGCAGTTCTTC. The whole variable domain, remainder taken from reference TRBV7-2 and TRBJ2-1, is GAGVSQSPSNKVTEKGKDVELRCDPISGHTALYWYRQSLGQGLEFLIYFQGNSAPDKSGLPSDRFSAERTGGSVSTLTIQRTQQEDSAVYLCASSLASGGYNEQFFGPGTRLTVL.